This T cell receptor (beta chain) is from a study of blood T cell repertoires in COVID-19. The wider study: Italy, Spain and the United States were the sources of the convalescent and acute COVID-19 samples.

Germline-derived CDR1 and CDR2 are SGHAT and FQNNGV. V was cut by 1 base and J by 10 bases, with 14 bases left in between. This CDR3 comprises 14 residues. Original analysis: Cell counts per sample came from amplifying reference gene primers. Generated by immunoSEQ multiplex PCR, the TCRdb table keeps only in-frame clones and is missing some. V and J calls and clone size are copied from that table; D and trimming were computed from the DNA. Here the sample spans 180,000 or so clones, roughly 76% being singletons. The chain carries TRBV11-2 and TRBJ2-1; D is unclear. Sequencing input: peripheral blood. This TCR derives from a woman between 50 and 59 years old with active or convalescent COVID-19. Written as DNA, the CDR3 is TGTGCCAGCAGCTTAGTCCTCGAGGTAGTGGAGCAGTTCTTC. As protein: CASSLVLEVVEQFF.